One and the same sample provided the 29 T cell receptor beta chains below, sequenced in a study of blood T cell repertoires in COVID-19. Libraries were prepared by immunoSEQ multiplex PCR; TCRdb keeps only in-frame clonotypes and omits some of them. The sample includes about 190,000 clones, more than 70% seen only once; the top ten take 2.9%. The sample taken for sequencing was peripheral blood. The receptors here all came from a man aged 50 to 59 with active or convalescent COVID-19.

The CDR3 protein is CASSPTQDTGELFF. CDR3 coding DNA: TGTGCCAGCTCACCGACACAGGACACCGGGGAGCTGTTTTTT. The J gene is TRBJ2-2, the V gene TRBV18; a possible D gene is TRBD1 (5 bases). V was pared by 3 bases and J by 3 bases, with 8 bases between. CDR3 length equals 14 residues. The V gene's germline CDR1 is KGHSH and CDR2 LQKENI.

This chain joins TRBV5-4 and TRBJ1-2, with 7 positions matching TRBD1. The junction had 9 bases not matched to a gene; V was cut back by 2 bases and J by 8 bases. CDR3 size: 14 residues. The germline V gene has CDR1 SGHNT and CDR2 YYREEE (reference sequence). CDR3 DNA sequence: TGTGCCAGCAGCTTTCAGGGGGATCAGGACGGCTACACCTTC. Amino acids: CASSFQGDQDGYTF. Based on the CDR3 plus reference TRBV5-4 and TRBJ1-2, the full variable domain is ETGVTQSPTHLIKTRGQQVTLRCSSQSGHNTVSWYQQALGQGPQFIFQYYREEENGRGNFPPRFSGLQFPNYSSELNVNALELDDSALYLCASSFQGDQDGYTFGSGTRLTVV.

The chain links TRBV6-5 to TRBJ2-2; 9 positions match TRBD1. The CDR3 loop spans 14 amino acids. CDR1 is MNHEY, CDR2 SVGAGI, per germline. Trimming at V came to 5 bases and at J to 8 bases, leaving 6 bases not matched to a gene. CDR3 amino acids: CASSRGTGFGELFF. DNA for the CDR3: TGTGCCAGCAGTAGAGGGACAGGGTTTGGGGAGCTGTTTTTT.

The table lists this clone with a count of one. Here the CDR3 reads CASSAGQELEAFF. Written as DNA, the CDR3 is TGTGCCAGCAGCGCCGGACAGGAATTGGAAGCTTTCTTT. This chain connects TRBV7-2 to TRBJ1-1; 7 bases match TRBD1. Germline V CDR1 and CDR2: SGHTA, FQGNSA. The J segment lost 8 bases and the V segment lost 5 bases, leaving 8 bases of the junction unmatched. The CDR3 spans 13 residues.

CDR3 region: CASSSAGAGNTEAFF. CDR3 nucleotides: TGTGCCAGCAGTTCGGCGGGGGCGGGCAACACTGAAGCTTTCTTT. The chain recombines TRBV27 with TRBJ1-1, with D possibly being TRBD1 (6 bases). Germline V gene sequence: CDR1 MNHEY, CDR2 SMNVEV (reference sequence). V lost 4 bases, J lost 2 bases, and 14 bases lay in between. This CDR3 comprises 15 residues.

The rearrangement links TRBV18 to TRBJ2-1; 14 nucleotides match TRBD2. The V gene end was trimmed by 3 bases and the J gene end by 5 bases; junction bases not matched to a gene: 0. The CDR3 is 15 residues long. CDR1 and CDR2 (germline): KGHSH, LQKENI. The CDR3 loop is CASSPGLAGDNEQFF. For the CDR3, the DNA is TGTGCCAGCTCACCGGGACTAGCGGGAGACAATGAGCAGTTCTTC.

This CDR3 is CASSRDPGTSGWNEQFF. The CDR3, as DNA: TGTGCCAGCAGCCGCGACCCCGGGACTAGCGGTTGGAATGAGCAGTTCTTC. The chain uses TRBV5-8 and TRBJ2-1, with 11 bases fitting TRBD2. CDR1 is SGHTS, CDR2 YDEGEE, per germline. The V and J ends lost 4 bases and 7 bases, in that order; junction bases with no gene match: 13. CDR3 length: 17 residues.

The chain links TRBV19 to TRBJ1-5; TRBD1 aligns across 7 bases. The V and J ends lost 4 bases and 1 base, in that order; junction bases with no gene match: 4. Germline-derived CDR1 and CDR2 are LNHDA and SQIVND (reference sequence). The CDR3 runs to 15 residues. The CDR3 here is CASSKPGQSNQPQHF. In DNA form, the CDR3 reads TGTGCCAGTAGTAAACCGGGACAGAGCAATCAGCCCCAGCATTTT.

The rearrangement links TRBV2 to TRBJ1-2; D might be TRBD1 (5 bases). This CDR3 comprises 12 residues. Trimming shortened V by 6 bases and J by 3 bases, and 8 bases separated the two germline ends. Germline V CDR1 and CDR2: SNHLY, FYNNEI. DNA of the CDR3: TGTGCCAGCAGACAGGATGACTATGGCTACACCTTC. It encodes CASRQDDYGYTF.

The V gene is TRBV6-2 or TRBV6-3, the J gene TRBJ1-1; D might be TRBD1 (6 bases). The germline V and J ends were trimmed by 5 bases and 1 base, with 11 bases remaining between them. Germline CDR1 MNHEY, CDR2 SVGEGT. The CDR3 is 14 residues long. The chain's CDR3 is CASSNRVTNTEAFF. The DNA of the CDR3 is TGTGCCAGCAGTAACAGGGTTACGAACACTGAAGCTTTCTTT.

The chain recombines TRBV27 with TRBJ2-7, with TRBD2 identical over 7 bases. This CDR3 spans 15 amino acids. Germline V CDR1 and CDR2: MNHEY, SMNVEV (reference sequence). V lost 3 bases to trimming and J lost 3 bases; unmatched junction nucleotides: 8. CDR3 sequence (DNA): TGTGCCAGCAGTTTCCAAGCGGGACCTTACTACGAGCAGTACTTC. This encodes CASSFQAGPYYEQYF.

The chain couples TRBV11-3 to TRBJ1-5; TRBD1 aligns across 9 bases. Germline CDR1 SGHNT, CDR2 YENEEA. The CDR3 has 18 residues. V gave up 3 bases and J gave up 0 bases; unmatched junction bases: 9. CDR3 residues: CASSFRTGENHSNQPQHF. DNA of the CDR3: TGTGCCAGCAGCTTCCGGACAGGGGAAAATCATAGCAATCAGCCCCAGCATTTT.

The chain combines TRBV28 with TRBJ1-2; 9 nucleotides match TRBD1. Per germline, CDR1 MDHEN and CDR2 SYDVKM. The J segment lost 10 bases and the V segment lost 0 bases, leaving 3 bases of the junction unmatched. This CDR3 comprises 13 residues. The CDR3 protein is CASSLWDRGPYTF. For the CDR3, the DNA is TGTGCCAGCAGTTTATGGGACAGGGGACCCTACACCTTC.

This chain uses TRBV27 with TRBJ1-5, with 7 bases fitting TRBD1. V was pared by 2 bases and J by 2 bases, with 3 bases of the junction left unmatched. The CDR3 has 15 residues. Germline CDR1 reads MNHEY; CDR2 reads SMNVEV (reference sequence). In nucleotides, the CDR3 is TGTGCCAGCAGTTTAGAGGGGGCAGGCAATCAGCCCCAGCATTTT. It specifies CASSLEGAGNQPQHF.

The CDR3 coding sequence is TGTGCCAGCGTGTCCGGGGGTGGGAGTGAAAAACTGTTTTTT. This encodes CASVSGGGSEKLFF. V usage is TRBV19 and J usage is TRBJ1-4; the D gene is possibly TRBD1 (5 bases). Between the trimmed V and J ends, which lost 9 bases and 7 bases, there was a span of 18 bases. The germline V gene has CDR1 LNHDA and CDR2 SQIVND (reference sequence). CDR3 length equals 14 residues.

The chain has TRBV19 and TRBJ1-1; TRBD1 matches 7 bases. Germline loops: CDR1 LNHDA, CDR2 SQIVND (reference sequence). V gave up 2 bases and J gave up 2 bases; unmatched junction bases: 5. CDR3 length: 15 residues. Written as DNA, the CDR3 is TGTGCCAGTAGTATACTGGGACAGATAAACACTGAAGCTTTCTTT. It translates to CASSILGQINTEAFF.

This clone came up a few times. The genes are TRBV2 and TRBJ1-5; 10 nucleotides agree with TRBD1. With 5 bases clipped from V and 3 bases from J, the junction kept 4 bases outside the gene matches. The CDR3 loop spans 15 amino acids. CDR1 and CDR2 from the germline V gene are SNHLY and FYNNEI. CDR3 region: CASSRDRGNNQPQHF. CDR3 DNA: TGTGCCAGCAGTCGGGACAGGGGTAACAATCAGCCCCAGCATTTT.

The V and J genes are TRBV5-4 and TRBJ2-5; 12 nucleotides line up with TRBD1. Germline V gene lookup returns CDR1 SGHNT and CDR2 YYREEE (reference sequence). Trimming cost V 3 bases and J 5 bases; bases outside gene matches: 8. CDR3 length: 16 residues. The CDR3 DNA sequence: TGTGCCAGCAGCTGGCCGGGACAGGGGGCCGCGGAGACCCAGTACTTC. It is translated as CASSWPGQGAAETQYF.

This sequence joins TRBV2 and TRBJ2-7, with 9 bases aligning to TRBD1. After removal of 6 bases from V and 3 bases from J, the junction contained 6 bases not matched to a gene. This CDR3 is built from 14 residues. Germline V gene sequence: CDR1 SNHLY, CDR2 FYNNEI. The DNA for the CDR3 is TGTGCCAGCAGACCGGGACAGGGTCTCTACGAGCAGTACTTC. Amino acid sequence: CASRPGQGLYEQYF.

The chain recombines TRBV2 with TRBJ2-5, with D possibly matching TRBD2 (5 bases). The V and J ends lost 3 bases and 4 bases respectively, with 18 bases between them. Germline CDR1 and CDR2: SNHLY and FYNNEI. CDR3 size: 16 residues. Here the CDR3 DNA reads TGTGCCAGCAGTGATTCGGGATGGGGAGTGGGAGAGACCCAGTACTTC. Translation gives CASSDSGWGVGETQYF.

The chain recombines TRBV5-1 with TRBJ1-3; TRBD1 is a possible D gene (6 bases). CDR1 and CDR2 (germline): SGHRS, YFSETQ. The CDR3 totals 15 residues. V was trimmed by 0 bases and J by 4 bases, leaving 11 bases between them. DNA of the CDR3: TGCGCCAGCAGCTTGGAGGGGGTCTGGGGAAACACCATATATTTT. It specifies CASSLEGVWGNTIYF.

V gene TRBV28 combines with J gene TRBJ1-5; 8 bases align to TRBD1. The CDR3 contains 17 residues. Trimming removed 6 bases from V and 3 bases from J; junction bases left unmatched: 13. The V gene's germline CDR1 is MDHEN and CDR2 SYDVKM. CDR3 sequence reads: CASRLGTGWNFNQPQHF. The CDR3 DNA follows: TGTGCCAGCAGACTAGGGACAGGCTGGAATTTCAATCAGCCCCAGCATTTT.

The chain is built from TRBV3-1 (or the pseudogene TRBV3-2) and TRBJ2-5, with 8 positions matching TRBD2. The germline gives CDR1 LGHDT, CDR2 YNNKEL (reference sequence). V was pared by 4 bases and J by 1 base, with 5 bases of the junction left unmatched. There are 15 residues in the CDR3. In DNA form, the CDR3 reads TGTGCCAGCAGCCTTGGAGCGGGGGCCCAAGAGACCCAGTACTTC. This translates into CASSLGAGAQETQYF.

CDR3 loop: CASRNPSSGNTIYF. DNA of the CDR3: TGCGCCAGCAGAAATCCGAGCTCTGGAAACACCATATATTTT. The V and J genes are TRBV5-1 and TRBJ1-3; no definite D call. V shed 5 bases and J shed 0 bases, with 9 bases lying between them. The CDR3 has 14 residues. CDR1 and CDR2 from the germline V gene are SGHRS and YFSETQ.

This rearrangement joins TRBV6-5 to TRBJ2-7; tentative D call: TRBD1 (6 bases). Trimming cost V 2 bases and J 2 bases, with 16 bases left between them. The CDR3 spans 16 residues. Germline V CDR1 and CDR2: MNHEY, SVGAGI. The CDR3 coding sequence is TGTGCCAGCAGTTACCCGGGCCGGACAGCCCCCTACGAGCAGTACTTC. Translated, it gives CASSYPGRTAPYEQYF.

The sample holds one count of this clone. This sequence joins TRBV4-1 and TRBJ2-1; 8 bases align to TRBD1. This CDR3 spans 19 amino acids. Trimming at V came to 0 bases and at J to 6 bases, leaving 16 bases not matched to a gene. Germline V gene data show CDR1 as MGHRA and CDR2 as YSYEKL. Here the CDR3 DNA reads TGCGCCAGCAGCCAAGATCCGGACAGGGCTGCTAACCGCCCCAATGAGCAGTTCTTC. Amino acids: CASSQDPDRAANRPNEQFF.

The chain links TRBV7-2 to TRBJ2-5, with 9 bases fitting TRBD2. The J segment lost 4 bases and the V segment lost 1 base, leaving 1 base of the junction unmatched. This CDR3 comprises 14 residues. Per the germline V gene, CDR1 is SGHTA and CDR2 is FQGNSA. The CDR3 here is CASSLGLAVETQYF. The CDR3 DNA is TGTGCCAGCAGCTTAGGACTAGCGGTAGAGACCCAGTACTTC.

The chain is built from TRBV28 and TRBJ2-7, with 7 bases aligning to TRBD1. V shed 3 bases and J 2 bases; nucleotides not matched to a gene: 10. This CDR3 contains 16 residues. Germline CDR1 reads MDHEN; CDR2 reads SYDVKM. DNA of the CDR3: TGTGCCAGCAGTTTGGATGTGGGGGACAGACCCTACGAGCAGTACTTC. Translated, it gives CASSLDVGDRPYEQYF. The full variable domain, completed using reference TRBV28 and TRBJ2-7, is DVKVTQSSRYLVKRTGEKVFLECVQDMDHENMFWYRQDPGLGLRLIYFSYDVKMKEKGDIPEGYSVSREKKERFSLILESASTNQTSMYLCASSLDVGDRPYEQYFGPGTRLTVT.

The V gene is TRBV5-5, the J gene TRBJ1-4; 9 nucleotides line up with TRBD1. Unmatched junction bases numbered 9, after V lost 1 base and J lost 8 bases. This CDR3 is built from 16 residues. CDR1 is SGHKS and CDR2 is YYEKEE in the germline V gene (reference sequence). CDR3 residues: CASSLLATGGGEKLFF. The CDR3, as DNA: TGTGCCAGCAGCTTGCTCGCGACAGGGGGTGGAGAAAAACTGTTTTTT.